The 27 T cell receptor beta chains presented below share a single source sample, sequenced in a study of shared clonotypes between healthy human individuals. Measured with immunoSEQ multiplex PCR; TCRdb has only the in-frame clones, and not every one. The profile covers roughly 700,000 clones, with around 90% appearing a single time and around a third taken by the ten largest. Sequencing was done on a sample of memory CD8+ T cells from PBMCs. As for subset: CD45RO+ cells pooled with CCR7-negative TemRA cells. Every receptor here comes from a man younger than 35 in good health. Some clones in this sample may be carry-over from other donors' samples.

The CDR3 protein is CASSIASGDEQYF. The CDR3 DNA follows: TGTGCCAGTAGTATTGCAAGTGGGGACGAGCAGTACTTC. This chain joins TRBV19 and TRBJ2-7, with D uncertain. The CDR3 has 13 amino acids. The germline V gene has CDR1 LNHDA and CDR2 SQIVND (reference sequence). Trimming left V 3 bases short and J 5 bases short, with 11 bases between.

This sequence joins TRBV11-2 and TRBJ1-1; weak D call: TRBD1 (5 bases). CDR1 is SGHAT and CDR2 is FQNNGV in the germline V gene. The CDR3 is 16 amino acids. Trimming left V 2 bases short and J 0 bases short, with 13 bases between. The CDR3: CASSLNGGVLNTEAFF. CDR3 nucleotides: TGTGCCAGCAGCTTAAATGGGGGGGTGCTGAACACTGAAGCTTTCTTT.

J is TRBJ1-2 and V is TRBV28; TRBD1 might be the D (6 bases). This CDR3 is 16 amino acids long. Germline V gives CDR1 MDHEN, CDR2 SYDVKM. Trimming stripped 3 bases from V and 3 bases from J, with 17 bases between. CDR3 in DNA: TGTGCCAGCAGTTTCAGGGGAGGGTACAGTGACTATGGCTACACCTTC. This translates into CASSFRGGYSDYGYTF.

The rearrangement joins TRBV4-1 to TRBJ2-5, with 8 positions matching TRBD2. With 5 bases clipped from V and 5 bases from J, the junction kept 13 bases outside the gene matches. The CDR3 totals 16 residues. Germline V gene lookup returns CDR1 MGHRA and CDR2 YSYEKL. Written as DNA, the CDR3 is TGCGCCAGCAGCGAATACCCAGCGGGAGTCCCGGAGACCCAGTACTTC. This codes for CASSEYPAGVPETQYF.

The rearrangement uses TRBV5-4 and TRBJ2-4; no firm D call. Trimming cost V 3 bases and J 7 bases, with 17 bases left between them. The CDR3 is made up of 15 amino acids. CDR1 is SGHNT, CDR2 YYREEE, per germline (reference sequence). The CDR3: CASSWLNEERNIQYF. The CDR3 DNA is TGTGCCAGCAGCTGGTTAAACGAAGAAAGGAACATTCAGTACTTC.

The rearrangement joins TRBV5-5 to TRBJ2-7; no clear D gene. Trimming took off 4 bases at V and 1 base at J, with 9 bases between the two ends. Germline values: CDR1 SGHKS, CDR2 YYEKEE (reference sequence). The CDR3 contains 13 residues. Here the CDR3 reads CASSLRSSYEQYF. The CDR3 bases are TGTGCCAGCAGCCTTCGGAGTTCCTACGAGCAGTACTTC. The entire variable domain, with the rest obtained from reference TRBV5-5 and TRBJ2-7, is as follows: DAGVTQSPTHLIKTRGQQVTLRCSPISGHKSVSWYQQVLGQGPQFIFQYYEKEERGRGNFPDRFSARQFPNYSSELNVNALLLGDSALYLCASSLRSSYEQYFGPGTRLTVT.

V usage is TRBV27 and J usage is TRBJ2-7, with D perhaps given as TRBD1 or TRBD2 (5 bases each). Germline loops: CDR1 MNHEY, CDR2 SMNVEV (reference sequence). V gave up 3 bases and J gave up 4 bases, with 13 bases separating them. The length of the CDR3 is 14 residues. This CDR3 is CASSFFIGAYEQYF. The CDR3 DNA sequence: TGTGCCAGCAGTTTTTTTATCGGGGCTTACGAGCAGTACTTC.

This clone was seen just once. The chain uses TRBV6-6 and TRBJ1-1; D possibly corresponds to TRBD1 (5 bases). Germline CDR1 reads MNHNY; CDR2 reads SVGAGI (reference sequence). The CDR3 contains 15 residues. Trimming pared 2 bases from V and 3 bases from J, leaving 13 bases between. In DNA form, the CDR3 reads TGTGCCAGCAGTTACGGGGAGGGGAAGGACACTGAAGCTTTCTTT. Translating it yields CASSYGEGKDTEAFF.

The V call is TRBV7-8, the J call TRBJ2-5, with TRBD2 matching over 10 bases. CDR1 and CDR2 from the germline V gene are SGHVS and FQNEAQ. This CDR3 contains 16 residues. J was trimmed by 4 bases and V by 5 bases; bases with no gene match: 10. For the CDR3, the DNA is TGTGCCAGCAGCCTCGCCGGGCTAGCGGGAGCAGAGACCCAGTACTTC. Its translation is CASSLAGLAGAETQYF.

The chain has TRBV28 and TRBJ2-2; D may be TRBD1 (5 bases). Trimming took 3 bases from V and 4 from J, leaving 15 bases between them. The CDR3 is 16 residues long. CDR1 and CDR2 from the germline V gene are MDHEN and SYDVKM. CDR3 sequence reads: CASSFSSGKGTGELFF. CDR3 DNA: TGTGCCAGCAGTTTCTCTTCAGGGAAGGGCACCGGGGAGCTGTTTTTT.

This clone was picked up one time. This rearrangement joins TRBV4-3 to TRBJ2-5; no firm D call. TRBJ2-7 matches the DNA end more closely, so the J call is doubtful. Germline V gene data show CDR1 as LGHNA and CDR2 as YSLEER. The CDR3 covers 12 residues. CDR3 sequence: CASSPAGREQYF. CDR3 nucleotides: TGCGCCAGCAGCCCCGCCGGACGCGAGCAGTACTTC.

The chain combines TRBV27 with TRBJ1-2, with D possibly being TRBD1 (5 bases). The CDR3 spans 16 residues. Trimming took 5 bases from V and 3 from J, leaving 19 bases between them. Germline loops: CDR1 MNHEY, CDR2 SMNVEV (reference sequence). CDR3 protein: CASSVIPGLSHYGYTF. DNA for the CDR3: TGTGCCAGCAGTGTCATCCCGGGGCTATCCCACTATGGCTACACCTTC.

This chain joins TRBV4-1 and TRBJ2-5, with D perhaps TRBD2 (6 bases). The CDR3 is made up of 19 amino acids. Per germline, CDR1 MGHRA and CDR2 YSYEKL. Deletions cut 0 bases from V and 5 bases from J, with 25 bases between. The CDR3 region is CASSQDQRGREEGPETQYF. CDR3 sequence (DNA): TGCGCCAGCAGCCAAGATCAGAGAGGAAGGGAGGAAGGACCCGAGACCCAGTACTTC.

In DNA, the CDR3 is TGTGCCAGCAGCTCCCTCCCGGTAGGGAACTATGGCTACACCTTC. Translated, it gives CASSSLPVGNYGYTF. V and J are TRBV9 and TRBJ1-2; D call uncertain. Germline CDR1 is SGDLS and CDR2 is YYNGEE. The CDR3 loop spans 15 amino acids. Trimming left V 4 bases short and J 2 bases short, with 15 bases between.

To note about this clone: Other DNA sequences in this sample translate to the same CDR3. This chain joins TRBV9 and TRBJ1-6; D is unresolved. V was cut by 4 bases and J by 8 bases, with 7 bases left in between. The CDR3 runs 12 residues. The germline V gene has CDR1 SGDLS and CDR2 YYNGEE. This CDR3 is CASSPVDSPLHF. The CDR3 DNA follows: TGTGCCAGCAGCCCCGTAGATTCACCCCTCCACTTT. The complete variable domain, with remaining parts taken from reference TRBV9 and TRBJ1-6, reads DSGVTQTPKHLITATGQRVTLRCSPRSGDLSVYWYQQSLDQGLQFLIQYYNGEERAKGNILERFSAQQFPDLHSELNLSSLELGDSALYFCASSPVDSPLHFGNGTRLTVT.

V and J are TRBV28 and TRBJ1-5, with 8 bases identical to TRBD1. Germline values: CDR1 MDHEN, CDR2 SYDVKM. V lost 6 bases to trimming and J lost 3 bases; unmatched junction nucleotides: 7. The CDR3 has 15 residues. CDR3 residues: CASSPTGDTNQPQHF. DNA for the CDR3: TGTGCCAGCAGCCCGACAGGGGATACCAATCAGCCCCAGCATTTT.

The CDR3 region is CATQGTGELFF. The CDR3 DNA follows: TGTGCCACACAGGGAACCGGGGAGCTGTTTTTT. This chain uses TRBV10-3 with TRBJ2-2; D may be TRBD1 (6 bases). CDR3 size: 11 residues. Trimming shortened V by 10 bases and J by 5 bases, and 8 bases separated the two germline ends. CDR1 and CDR2 (germline): ENHRY, SYGVKD.

The V call is TRBV9, the J call TRBJ1-2, with D possibly TRBD1 on 6 matching bases. The V gene's germline CDR1 is SGDLS and CDR2 YYNGEE. This CDR3 has 15 residues. V was shortened by 2 bases and J by 4 bases, with 15 bases between the two germline ends. As DNA, the CDR3 is TGTGCCAGCAGCGTCGGGGGCCTATCTCCCTATGGCTACACCTTC. As protein: CASSVGGLSPYGYTF.

V gene TRBV27 combines with J gene TRBJ2-1; 8 bases line up with TRBD1. V dropped 4 bases and J dropped 3; count of bases not matched to a gene: 5. Per germline, CDR1 MNHEY and CDR2 SMNVEV (reference sequence). This CDR3 comprises 15 residues. The DNA of the CDR3 is TGTGCCAGCAGTTGGACAGGGCCGATCTACAATGAGCAGTTCTTC. Translated, it gives CASSWTGPIYNEQFF.

This chain uses TRBV14 with TRBJ1-2, with D hard to call. Germline values: CDR1 SGHDN, CDR2 FVKESK. The CDR3 sequence is 15 residues long. V shed 0 bases and J shed 4 bases, with 12 bases lying between them. The CDR3, as DNA: TGTGCCAGCAGCCAAGATTGGCCACGGGGCTATGGCTACACCTTC. Residues: CASSQDWPRGYGYTF.

The chain employs TRBV27 and TRBJ2-1, with a possible D match to TRBD2 (6 bases). The length of the CDR3 is 15 residues. CDR1 MNHEY and CDR2 SMNVEV come from the germline V gene (reference sequence). The germline V and J ends were trimmed by 0 bases and 10 bases, with 16 bases remaining between them. The CDR3 loop is CASSLSAGTYLEQFF. In nucleotides, the CDR3 is TGTGCCAGCAGTTTATCGGCGGGAACCTATCTGGAGCAGTTCTTC.

Points on this clone: The sample has other DNA sequences that encode this CDR3 too. The rearrangement joins TRBV27 to TRBJ2-7; unclear D gene. Trimming took 0 bases from V and 3 from J, leaving 6 bases between them. Looked up from germline, CDR1 is MNHEY and CDR2 is SMNVEV (reference sequence). CDR3 length: 13 residues. The CDR3 coding sequence is TGTGCCAGCAGTTTATCCCTAAGCTACGAGCAGTACTTC. This sequence encodes CASSLSLSYEQYF.

The chain carries TRBV29-1 and TRBJ1-1; the D gene is possibly TRBD1 (5 bases). The CDR3 runs 14 residues. The germline CDR1 and CDR2 sequences are SQVTM and ANQGSEA. The germline V and J ends were trimmed by 8 bases and 0 bases, with 16 bases remaining between them. Written as DNA, the CDR3 is TGCAGCACCTCGGGGCCAATCATGAACACTGAAGCTTTCTTT. It yields the protein CSTSGPIMNTEAFF.

V gene TRBV19 combines with J gene TRBJ2-1, with a weak D call TRBD1 (6 bases). From germline, CDR1 is LNHDA and CDR2 SQIVND (reference sequence). Deletions cut 1 base from V and 7 bases from J, with 23 bases between. The CDR3 is 18 residues long. CDR3 region: CASSIVGRNREGVNEQFF. The CDR3 DNA reads TGTGCCAGTAGTATAGTTGGCCGGAACAGGGAAGGGGTAAATGAGCAGTTCTTC. The full variable domain, its missing parts supplied by reference TRBV19 and TRBJ2-1, is DGGITQSPKYLFRKEGQNVTLSCEQNLNHDAMYWYRQDPGQGLRLIYYSQIVNDFQKGDIAEGYSVSREKKESFPLTVTSAQKNPTAFYLCASSIVGRNREGVNEQFFGPGTRLTVL.

The chain employs TRBV7-6 and TRBJ2-1, with D possibly matching TRBD1 (6 bases). V lost 1 base, J lost 2 bases, and 9 bases lay in between. This CDR3 comprises 15 residues. Germline V CDR1 and CDR2: SGHVS, FNYEAQ. As DNA, the CDR3 is TGTGCCAGCAGCTTAGACAGGGCGGCCTACAATGAGCAGTTCTTC. Encoded protein: CASSLDRAAYNEQFF. The full variable domain, in which reference TRBV7-6 and TRBJ2-1 provide the parts outside the CDR3, is GAGVSQSPRYKVTKRGQDVALRCDPISGHVSLYWYRQALGQGPEFLTYFNYEAQQDKSGLPNDRFSAERPEGSISTLTIQRTEQRDSAMYRCASSLDRAAYNEQFFGPGTRLTVL.

The chain combines TRBV28 with TRBJ2-1, with TRBD1 as a possible D gene (6 bases). V dropped 5 bases and J dropped 8 bases, with 28 bases sitting between them. The CDR3 is 18 residues long. Germline V gives CDR1 MDHEN, CDR2 SYDVKM. The CDR3 bases are TGTGCCAGCAGTCTTTTAACTGGGGTGTGGGGCGAGGGGGATGAGCAGTTCTTC. It is translated as CASSLLTGVWGEGDEQFF.

This clone appeared once. V is TRBV9 and J is TRBJ2-3, with 8 bases matching TRBD1. Per the germline V gene, CDR1 is SGDLS and CDR2 is YYNGEE. This CDR3 region has 16 residues. The V gene end was trimmed by 3 bases and the J gene end by 3 bases; junction bases not matched to a gene: 9. As DNA, the CDR3 is TGTGCCAGCAGCGCCAGGACAGGGCGAGAGACAGATACGCAGTATTTT. It specifies CASSARTGRETDTQYF.